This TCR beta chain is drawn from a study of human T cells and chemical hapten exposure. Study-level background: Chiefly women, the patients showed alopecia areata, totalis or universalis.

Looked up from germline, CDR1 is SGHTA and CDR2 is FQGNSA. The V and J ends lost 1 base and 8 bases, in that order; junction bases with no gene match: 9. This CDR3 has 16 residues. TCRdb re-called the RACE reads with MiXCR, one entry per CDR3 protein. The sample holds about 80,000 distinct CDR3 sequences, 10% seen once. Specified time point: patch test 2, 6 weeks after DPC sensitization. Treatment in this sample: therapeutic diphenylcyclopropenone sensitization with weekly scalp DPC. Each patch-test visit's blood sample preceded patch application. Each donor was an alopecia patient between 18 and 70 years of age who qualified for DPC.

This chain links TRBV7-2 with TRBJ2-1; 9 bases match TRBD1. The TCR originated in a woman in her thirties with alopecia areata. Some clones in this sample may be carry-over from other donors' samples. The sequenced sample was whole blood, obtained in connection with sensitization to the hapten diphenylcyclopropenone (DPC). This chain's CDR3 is CASSLVVRGQGYEQFF. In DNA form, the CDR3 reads TGTGCCAGCAGCTTAGTAGTCAGGGGACAGGGCTATGAGCAGTTCTTC.